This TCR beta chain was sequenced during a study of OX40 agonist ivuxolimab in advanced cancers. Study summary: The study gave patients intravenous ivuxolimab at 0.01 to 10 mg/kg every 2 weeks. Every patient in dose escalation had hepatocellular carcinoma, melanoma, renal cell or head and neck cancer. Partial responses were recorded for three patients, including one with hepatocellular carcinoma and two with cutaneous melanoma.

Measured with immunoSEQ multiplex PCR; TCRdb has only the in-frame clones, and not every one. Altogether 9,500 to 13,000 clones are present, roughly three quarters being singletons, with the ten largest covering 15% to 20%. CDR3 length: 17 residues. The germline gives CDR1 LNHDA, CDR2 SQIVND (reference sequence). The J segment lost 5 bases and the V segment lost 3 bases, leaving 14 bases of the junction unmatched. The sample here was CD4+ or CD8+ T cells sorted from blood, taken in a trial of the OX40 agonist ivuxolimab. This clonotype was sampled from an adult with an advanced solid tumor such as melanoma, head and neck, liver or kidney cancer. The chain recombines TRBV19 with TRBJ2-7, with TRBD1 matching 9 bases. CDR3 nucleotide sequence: TGTGCCAGTAGTATCCAGGGAGTCGGACAGGGGTCCAACGAGCAGTACTTC. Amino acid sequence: CASSIQGVGQGSNEQYF.